The rows below give T cell receptor beta chains drawn from one sample of a study of blood T cells in healthy people across ages. A single record per CDR3 protein comes from TCRdb applying MiXCR to the 5' RACE reads. The top ten clones hold roughly 7.7% of a sample with about 1.5 million distinct CDR3 sequences, approximately 40% of them seen once. The sample comprised blood. The receptor set was obtained from a woman between 18 and 29 years old in good health. Each CDR3 is given with its conserved first and last residue. The D gene is left open where the match is weak. Clone size appears in some rows only: once, few, many, or a class for an expanded clone.

CDR3aa: CATSDPAAATGNTIYF
CDR3nt: TGTGCCACCAGTGATCCTGCGGCGGCTACTGGAAACACCATATATTTT
d_gene: -
abundance: -
j_gene: TRBJ1-3
v_gene: TRBV24-1

CDR3aa: CASSSGLGSYNEQFF
CDR3nt: TGTGCCAGCAGCTCCGGACTAGGGTCCTACAATGAGCAGTTCTTC
d_gene: TRBD2
abundance: few
j_gene: TRBJ2-1
v_gene: TRBV11-2

CDR3aa: CASSIGGEFGQPQHF
CDR3nt: TGTGCCAGCAGCATCGGGGGTGAATTCGGTCAGCCCCAGCATTTT
d_gene: -
abundance: -
j_gene: TRBJ1-5
v_gene: TRBV12-3/TRBV12-4

CDR3aa: CASSDHYEVINQPQHF
CDR3nt: TGTGCCAGCAGTGACCACTACGAGGTGATCAATCAGCCCCAGCATTTT
d_gene: -
abundance: -
j_gene: TRBJ1-5
v_gene: TRBV6-1

CDR3aa: CASSQDYWEPGTDTQYF
CDR3nt: TGTGCCAGCAGCCAGGACTACTGGGAACCTGGCACAGATACGCAGTATTTT
d_gene: -
abundance: -
j_gene: TRBJ2-3
v_gene: TRBV3-1

CDR3aa: CASTGQYLNEQYF
CDR3nt: TGCGCCAGCACCGGCCAGTACCTGAACGAGCAGTACTTC
d_gene: -
abundance: few
j_gene: TRBJ2-7
v_gene: TRBV5-1

CDR3aa: CSVESGTGLGYTF
CDR3nt: TGCAGCGTTGAATCAGGGACAGGCCTTGGCTACACCTTC
d_gene: TRBD1
abundance: -
j_gene: TRBJ1-2
v_gene: TRBV29-1

CDR3aa: CATSRPLSFGTDTQYF
CDR3nt: TGTGCCACCAGTCGCCCCCTATCATTCGGCACAGATACGCAGTATTTT
d_gene: -
abundance: -
j_gene: TRBJ2-3
v_gene: TRBV24-1

CDR3aa: CASSLAWGQHTEAFF
CDR3nt: TGTGCCAGCAGCTTAGCGTGGGGACAGCACACTGAAGCTTTCTTT
d_gene: TRBD1
abundance: -
j_gene: TRBJ1-1
v_gene: TRBV7-9

CDR3aa: CASSQEVGQPQHF
CDR3nt: TGCGCCAGCAGCCAAGAGGTGGGGCAGCCCCAGCATTTT
d_gene: -
abundance: -
j_gene: TRBJ1-5
v_gene: TRBV4-1

CDR3aa: CSARATSGTDTQYF
CDR3nt: TGCAGTGCTAGAGCGACTAGCGGCACAGATACGCAGTATTTT
d_gene: TRBD2
abundance: few
j_gene: TRBJ2-3
v_gene: TRBV20-1

CDR3aa: CATSAQGASYNEQFF
CDR3nt: TGTGCCACCAGTGCCCAGGGGGCATCATACAATGAGCAGTTCTTC
d_gene: TRBD1
abundance: few
j_gene: TRBJ2-1
v_gene: TRBV24-1

CDR3aa: CASRPGTSGAYNEQYF
CDR3nt: TGTGCCAGCAGACCCGGGACTAGCGGGGCATACAATGAGCAGTACTTC
d_gene: TRBD2
abundance: -
j_gene: TRBJ2-7
v_gene: TRBV28

CDR3aa: CSASPAGGPYF
CDR3nt: TGCAGTGCTAGCCCAGCGGGGGGACCGTACTTC
d_gene: TRBD2
abundance: -
j_gene: TRBJ2-7
v_gene: TRBV20-1

CDR3aa: CAISDQGLVGGEQYF
CDR3nt: TGTGCCATCAGTGACCAGGGACTAGTGGGAGGCGAGCAGTACTTC
d_gene: TRBD2
abundance: few
j_gene: TRBJ2-7
v_gene: TRBV10-3

CDR3aa: CASSTGTGDNQPQHF
CDR3nt: TGCGCCAGCAGCACCGGGACAGGAGACAATCAGCCCCAGCATTTT
d_gene: TRBD1
abundance: -
j_gene: TRBJ1-5
v_gene: TRBV5-1

CDR3aa: CATSDEGPRSTGELFF
CDR3nt: TGTGCCACCAGTGATGAGGGACCCAGGAGTACCGGGGAGCTGTTTTTT
d_gene: -
abundance: -
j_gene: TRBJ2-2
v_gene: TRBV24-1

CDR3aa: CASSLVVRGRETQYF
CDR3nt: TGTGCCAGCAGCTTAGTAGTCAGGGGGCGGGAGACCCAGTACTTC
d_gene: TRBD1
abundance: few
j_gene: TRBJ2-5
v_gene: TRBV7-2

CDR3aa: CASSRGTSGLREQFF
CDR3nt: TGCGCCAGCAGCCGTGGGACTAGCGGGCTCAGGGAGCAGTTCTTC
d_gene: TRBD2
abundance: -
j_gene: TRBJ2-1
v_gene: TRBV5-1

CDR3aa: CASLYYVGGQNIQYF
CDR3nt: TGTGCCAGTCTCTACTACGTCGGAGGACAAAACATTCAGTACTTC
d_gene: -
abundance: -
j_gene: TRBJ2-4
v_gene: TRBV6-6

CDR3aa: CASSQGAGKYEQYF
CDR3nt: TGTGCCAGCAGCCAAGGTGCAGGGAAATACGAGCAGTACTTC
d_gene: -
abundance: -
j_gene: TRBJ2-7
v_gene: TRBV4-2

CDR3aa: CASSLVGQGAGTEAFF
CDR3nt: TGTGCCAGCAGTTTAGTGGGACAGGGGGCGGGCACTGAAGCTTTCTTT
d_gene: TRBD1
abundance: -
j_gene: TRBJ1-1
v_gene: TRBV27

CDR3aa: CASALRGYEQYF
CDR3nt: TGTGCCAGCGCGTTAAGGGGCTACGAGCAGTACTTC
d_gene: -
abundance: few
j_gene: TRBJ2-7
v_gene: TRBV3-1

CDR3aa: CASSVAGTYNEQFF
CDR3nt: TGTGCCAGCAGCGTAGCGGGAACCTACAATGAGCAGTTCTTC
d_gene: TRBD2
abundance: -
j_gene: TRBJ2-1
v_gene: TRBV27

CDR3aa: CASRVRGGGETQYF
CDR3nt: TGTGCCAGCAGGGTTCGGGGCGGCGGAGAGACCCAGTACTTC
d_gene: -
abundance: few
j_gene: TRBJ2-5
v_gene: TRBV12-3/TRBV12-4

CDR3aa: CASSPPHRDGYTF
CDR3nt: TGTGCCAGCTCACCACCACATAGGGACGGCTACACCTTC
d_gene: -
abundance: -
j_gene: TRBJ1-2
v_gene: TRBV18

CDR3aa: CSIGVRGYF
CDR3nt: TGCAGCATCGGTGTTCGTGGGTACTTC
d_gene: -
abundance: once
j_gene: TRBJ2-5
v_gene: TRBV29-1

CDR3aa: CSVEETAGVSTDTQYF
CDR3nt: TGCAGCGTTGAAGAAACAGCGGGGGTTAGCACAGATACGCAGTATTTT
d_gene: TRBD2
abundance: -
j_gene: TRBJ2-3
v_gene: TRBV29-1

CDR3aa: CASSRRFPRGDPTDTQYF
CDR3nt: TGTGCCAGCAGCCGTCGTTTCCCCCGGGGGGACCCCACAGATACGCAGTATTTT
d_gene: TRBD2
abundance: -
j_gene: TRBJ2-3
v_gene: TRBV3-1

CDR3aa: CSAAAQQGNTEAFF
CDR3nt: TGCAGTGCCGCGGCCCAACAGGGGAACACTGAAGCTTTCTTT
d_gene: -
abundance: -
j_gene: TRBJ1-1
v_gene: TRBV20-1

CDR3aa: CAGRERGLNTGELFF
CDR3nt: TGTGCCGGAAGGGAGCGGGGCCTGAACACCGGGGAGCTGTTTTTT
d_gene: TRBD2
abundance: -
j_gene: TRBJ2-2
v_gene: TRBV6-1

CDR3aa: CASSGTTGDSGELFF
CDR3nt: TGTGCCAGCAGTGGGACGACAGGGGATTCCGGGGAGCTGTTTTTT
d_gene: TRBD1
abundance: -
j_gene: TRBJ2-2
v_gene: TRBV25-1

CDR3aa: CASSENRGRDYQPQHF
CDR3nt: TGTGCCAGCAGCGAAAACAGGGGGCGCGACTATCAGCCCCAGCATTTT
d_gene: TRBD1
abundance: -
j_gene: TRBJ1-5
v_gene: TRBV2

CDR3aa: CASSFLSEPGKQYF
CDR3nt: TGTGCCAGCAGTTTCCTTAGCGAACCGGGGAAGCAGTACTTC
d_gene: -
abundance: -
j_gene: TRBJ2-5
v_gene: TRBV27

CDR3aa: CASSLQARPNQPQHF
CDR3nt: TGTGCCAGCAGCCTCCAAGCTCGGCCCAATCAGCCCCAGCATTTT
d_gene: -
abundance: few
j_gene: TRBJ1-5
v_gene: TRBV3-1

CDR3aa: CASSPLRYGYTF
CDR3nt: TGTGCCAGCAGCCCCCTGAGGTATGGCTACACCTTC
d_gene: -
abundance: -
j_gene: TRBJ1-2
v_gene: TRBV12-3/TRBV12-4

CDR3aa: CASSPGPPGRGEAFF
CDR3nt: TGTGCCAGCAGTCCGGGCCCCCCAGGAAGAGGTGAAGCTTTCTTT
d_gene: -
abundance: -
j_gene: TRBJ1-1
v_gene: TRBV6-5

CDR3aa: CATGRLNTEAFF
CDR3nt: TGTGCCACCGGGAGGCTGAACACTGAAGCTTTCTTT
d_gene: -
abundance: -
j_gene: TRBJ1-1
v_gene: TRBV28

CDR3aa: CASSLARTGGNIQYF
CDR3nt: TGTGCCAGCAGCTTGGCCCGGACAGGCGGAAACATTCAGTACTTC
d_gene: TRBD1
abundance: -
j_gene: TRBJ2-4
v_gene: TRBV5-8

CDR3aa: CASSSEGLVIRYNEQFF
CDR3nt: TGTGCCAGCAGCTCCGAGGGACTAGTAATAAGGTACAATGAGCAGTTCTTC
d_gene: TRBD2
abundance: -
j_gene: TRBJ2-1
v_gene: TRBV13

CDR3aa: CAVGTSALNEQFF
CDR3nt: TGTGCCGTCGGAACTAGCGCCCTCAATGAGCAGTTCTTC
d_gene: TRBD2
abundance: -
j_gene: TRBJ2-1
v_gene: TRBV3-1

CDR3aa: CASSVNANTEAFF
CDR3nt: TGTGCCAGCAGTGTTAATGCGAACACTGAAGCTTTCTTT
d_gene: -
abundance: -
j_gene: TRBJ1-1
v_gene: TRBV6-4

CDR3aa: CATSEGQGVNEQFF
CDR3nt: TGTGCCACCAGTGAGGGACAGGGGGTCAATGAGCAGTTCTTC
d_gene: TRBD1
abundance: few
j_gene: TRBJ2-1
v_gene: TRBV24-1

CDR3aa: CASSDGTSRTSTDTQYF
CDR3nt: TGTGCCAGCAGCGATGGGACATCCAGAACTAGCACAGATACGCAGTATTTT
d_gene: -
abundance: few
j_gene: TRBJ2-3
v_gene: TRBV9

CDR3aa: CSVVGARSEKLFF
CDR3nt: TGCAGCGTTGTGGGAGCGAGAAGTGAAAAACTGTTTTTT
d_gene: -
abundance: -
j_gene: TRBJ1-4
v_gene: TRBV29-1

CDR3aa: CASSHGTEETQYF
CDR3nt: TGCGCCAGCAGCCACGGGACAGAAGAGACCCAGTACTTC
d_gene: TRBD1
abundance: -
j_gene: TRBJ2-5
v_gene: TRBV5-1

CDR3aa: CASSQVDLYTGELFF
CDR3nt: TGCGCCAGCAGCCAAGTTGACTTATACACCGGGGAGCTGTTTTTT
d_gene: -
abundance: -
j_gene: TRBJ2-2
v_gene: TRBV4-1

CDR3aa: CATSSRTSGSLSDEQFF
CDR3nt: TGTGCCACCAGCTCCCGGACTAGCGGGAGCCTTTCGGATGAGCAGTTCTTC
d_gene: TRBD2
abundance: few
j_gene: TRBJ2-1
v_gene: TRBV15

CDR3aa: CSVVLTGGRTDTQYF
CDR3nt: TGCAGCGTGGTACTAACGGGGGGGCGCACAGATACGCAGTATTTT
d_gene: TRBD2
abundance: -
j_gene: TRBJ2-3
v_gene: TRBV29-1

CDR3aa: CSARGDTSSYNEQFF
CDR3nt: TGCAGTGCTAGAGGGGACACGAGCTCCTACAATGAGCAGTTCTTC
d_gene: -
abundance: -
j_gene: TRBJ2-1
v_gene: TRBV20-1

CDR3aa: CASSSGLAGTLAYEQYF
CDR3nt: TGTGCCAGCAGCTCGGGACTAGCGGGAACTTTGGCCTACGAGCAGTACTTC
d_gene: TRBD2
abundance: -
j_gene: TRBJ2-7
v_gene: TRBV7-9

CDR3aa: CASSLGWSGGTDTQYF
CDR3nt: TGCGCCAGCAGCTTGGGTTGGAGCGGGGGCACAGATACGCAGTATTTT
d_gene: TRBD2
abundance: -
j_gene: TRBJ2-3
v_gene: TRBV5-1

CDR3aa: CASSTGRGANTAAFF
CDR3nt: TGTGCCAGCAGCACAGGCCGGGGTGCGAACACTGCAGCTTTCTTT
d_gene: -
abundance: -
j_gene: TRBJ1-1
v_gene: TRBV13

CDR3aa: CNVTTGQGGQPQHF
CDR3nt: TGCAACGTCACGACAGGGCAAGGAGGCCAGCCCCAGCATTTT
d_gene: TRBD1
abundance: once
j_gene: TRBJ1-5
v_gene: TRBV29-1

CDR3aa: CASSLRGAGVGEQFF
CDR3nt: TGTGCCAGCAGTTTAAGGGGAGCGGGAGTGGGTGAGCAGTTCTTC
d_gene: TRBD2
abundance: few
j_gene: TRBJ2-1
v_gene: TRBV27

CDR3aa: CASSAGRQSGEQYF
CDR3nt: TGTGCCAGCTCCGCCGGGAGGCAGTCAGGGGAGCAGTACTTC
d_gene: TRBD2
abundance: few
j_gene: TRBJ2-7
v_gene: TRBV2

CDR3aa: CASRPGTGGLSYNEQFF
CDR3nt: TGCGCCAGCAGACCCGGGACAGGGGGTCTCTCCTACAATGAGCAGTTCTTC
d_gene: TRBD1
abundance: few
j_gene: TRBJ2-1
v_gene: TRBV4-1

CDR3aa: CSVTTGGAEQPQHF
CDR3nt: TGCAGCGTTACAACAGGGGGCGCAGAACAGCCCCAGCATTTT
d_gene: TRBD1
abundance: few
j_gene: TRBJ1-5
v_gene: TRBV29-1

CDR3aa: CSVGQGVFTEAFF
CDR3nt: TGCAGCGTGGGACAGGGGGTTTTCACTGAAGCTTTCTTT
d_gene: TRBD1
abundance: once
j_gene: TRBJ1-1
v_gene: TRBV29-1

CDR3aa: CSVAGGDMKTEAFF
CDR3nt: TGCAGCGTTGCAGGGGGAGACATGAAAACTGAAGCTTTCTTT
d_gene: TRBD1
abundance: -
j_gene: TRBJ1-1
v_gene: TRBV29-1